This TCR beta chain was obtained from a study of technical replicates of blood from a handful of donors. Looked up from germline, CDR1 is MNHNS and CDR2 is SASEGT. The ends lost 4 bases at V and 5 bases at J; junction bases unmatched: 15. The CDR3 totals 17 residues. Assay used: immunoSEQ multiplex PCR; TCRdb lists only in-frame clones, some missing. The repertoire includes fewer than 100,000 clones, around 97% of them detected once, and about 0.29% sits in the top ten. The rearrangement links TRBV6-1 to TRBJ2-7; the match to TRBD1 covers 9 bases. The source of this sequence is a human donor in good health. The sequencing input was T cells isolated from PBMCs. CDR3 in DNA: TGTGCCAGCAGTGTATCTGGGGCCGGGACAGGGAGCGACGAGCAGTACTTC. Protein sequence: CASSVSGAGTGSDEQYF.